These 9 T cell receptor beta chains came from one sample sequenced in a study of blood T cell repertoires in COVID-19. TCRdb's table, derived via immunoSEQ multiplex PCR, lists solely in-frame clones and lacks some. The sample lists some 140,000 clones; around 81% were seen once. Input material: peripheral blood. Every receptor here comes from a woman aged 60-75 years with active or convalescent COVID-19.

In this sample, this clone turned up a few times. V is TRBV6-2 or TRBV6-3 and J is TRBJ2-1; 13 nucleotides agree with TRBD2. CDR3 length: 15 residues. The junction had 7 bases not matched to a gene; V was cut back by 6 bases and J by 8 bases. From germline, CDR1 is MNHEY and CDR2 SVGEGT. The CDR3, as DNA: TGTGCCAGCAGCTGGACTAGCGGGGGTTTCGATGAGCAGTTCTTC. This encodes CASSWTSGGFDEQFF.

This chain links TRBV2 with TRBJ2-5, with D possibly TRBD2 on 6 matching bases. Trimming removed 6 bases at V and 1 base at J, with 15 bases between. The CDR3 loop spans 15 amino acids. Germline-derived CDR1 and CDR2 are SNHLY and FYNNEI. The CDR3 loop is CASSLGPGGQETQYF. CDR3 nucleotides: TGTGCCAGCAGCCTAGGGCCCGGGGGCCAAGAGACCCAGTACTTC.

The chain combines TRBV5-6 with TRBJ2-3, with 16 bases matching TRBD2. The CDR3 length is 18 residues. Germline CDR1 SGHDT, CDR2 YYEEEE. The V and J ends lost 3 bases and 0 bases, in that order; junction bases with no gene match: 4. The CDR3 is CASSSGLAGGESTDTQYF. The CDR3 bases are TGTGCCAGCAGCTCGGGACTAGCGGGAGGGGAAAGCACAGATACGCAGTATTTT.

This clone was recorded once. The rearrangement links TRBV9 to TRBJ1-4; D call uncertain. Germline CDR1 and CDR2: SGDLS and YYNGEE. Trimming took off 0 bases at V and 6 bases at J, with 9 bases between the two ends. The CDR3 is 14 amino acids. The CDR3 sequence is CASSVGPSDEKLFF. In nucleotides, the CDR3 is TGTGCCAGCAGCGTAGGGCCCTCAGATGAAAAACTGTTTTTT.

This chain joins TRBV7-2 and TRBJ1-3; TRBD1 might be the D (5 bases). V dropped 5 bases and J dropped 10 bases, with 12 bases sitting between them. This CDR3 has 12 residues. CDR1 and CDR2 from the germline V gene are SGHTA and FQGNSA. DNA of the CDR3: TGTGCCAGCAGCCCCGAGCGGGGGACCATATATTTT. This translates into CASSPERGTIYF.

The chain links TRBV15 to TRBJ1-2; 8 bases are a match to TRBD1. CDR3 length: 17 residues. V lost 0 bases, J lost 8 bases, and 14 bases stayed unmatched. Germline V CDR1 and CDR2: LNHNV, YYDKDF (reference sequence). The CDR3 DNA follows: TGTGCCACCAGCAGAGATAGGGCGAGTAGGACAGGGTACGGCTACACCTTC. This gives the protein CATSRDRASRTGYGYTF. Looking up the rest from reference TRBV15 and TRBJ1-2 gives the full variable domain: DAMVIQNPRYQVTQFGKPVTLSCSQTLNHNVMYWYQQKSSQAPKLLFHYYDKDFNNEADTPDNFQSRRPNTSFCFLDIRSPGLGDTAMYLCATSRDRASRTGYGYTFGSGTRLTVV.

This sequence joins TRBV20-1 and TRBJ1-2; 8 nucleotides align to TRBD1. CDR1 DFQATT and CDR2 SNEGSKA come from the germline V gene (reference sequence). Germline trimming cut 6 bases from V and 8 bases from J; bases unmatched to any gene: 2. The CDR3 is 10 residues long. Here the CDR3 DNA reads TGCAGTGCCCGGACAGGGGGCTACACCTTC. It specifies CSARTGGYTF.

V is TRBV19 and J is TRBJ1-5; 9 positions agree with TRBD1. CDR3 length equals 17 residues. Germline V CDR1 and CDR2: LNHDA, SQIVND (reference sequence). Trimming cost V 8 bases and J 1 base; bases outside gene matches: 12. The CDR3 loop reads CASSGTGKTVSNQPQHF. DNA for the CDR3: TGTGCCAGTTCTGGGACAGGGAAGACCGTAAGCAATCAGCCCCAGCATTTT.

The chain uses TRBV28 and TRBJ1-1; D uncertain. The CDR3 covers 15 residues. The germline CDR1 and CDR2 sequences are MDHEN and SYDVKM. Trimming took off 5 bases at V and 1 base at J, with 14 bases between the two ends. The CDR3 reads CASSPGGRGNTEAFF. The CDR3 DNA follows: TGTGCCAGCAGTCCGGGAGGCCGGGGGAACACTGAAGCTTTCTTT.